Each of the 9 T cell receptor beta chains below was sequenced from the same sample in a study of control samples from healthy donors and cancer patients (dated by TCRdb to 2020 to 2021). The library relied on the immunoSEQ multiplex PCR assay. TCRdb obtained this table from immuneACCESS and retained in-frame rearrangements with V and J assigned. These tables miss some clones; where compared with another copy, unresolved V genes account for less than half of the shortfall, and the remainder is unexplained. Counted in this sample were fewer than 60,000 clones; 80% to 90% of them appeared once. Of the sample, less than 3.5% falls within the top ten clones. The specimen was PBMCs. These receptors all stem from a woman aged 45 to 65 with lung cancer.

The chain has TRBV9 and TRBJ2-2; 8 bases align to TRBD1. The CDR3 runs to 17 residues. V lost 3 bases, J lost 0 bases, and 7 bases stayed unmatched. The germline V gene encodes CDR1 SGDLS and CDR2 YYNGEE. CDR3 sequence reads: CASSEPRQGSNTGELFF. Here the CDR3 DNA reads TGTGCCAGCAGCGAGCCCCGACAGGGGTCGAACACCGGGGAGCTGTTTTTT.

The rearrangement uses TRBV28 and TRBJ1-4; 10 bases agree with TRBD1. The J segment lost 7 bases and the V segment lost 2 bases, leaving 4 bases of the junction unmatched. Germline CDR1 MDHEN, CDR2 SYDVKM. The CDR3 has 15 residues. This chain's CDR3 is CASSLGGTGVEKLFF. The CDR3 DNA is TGTGCCAGCAGTTTAGGTGGGACAGGGGTTGAAAAACTGTTTTTT.

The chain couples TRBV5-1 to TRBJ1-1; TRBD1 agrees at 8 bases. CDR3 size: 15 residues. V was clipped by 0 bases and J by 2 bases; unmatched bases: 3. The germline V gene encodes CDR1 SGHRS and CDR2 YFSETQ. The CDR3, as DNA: TGCGCCAGCAGCTTGGGGGCAGGGGGCAACACTGAAGCTTTCTTT. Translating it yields CASSLGAGGNTEAFF.

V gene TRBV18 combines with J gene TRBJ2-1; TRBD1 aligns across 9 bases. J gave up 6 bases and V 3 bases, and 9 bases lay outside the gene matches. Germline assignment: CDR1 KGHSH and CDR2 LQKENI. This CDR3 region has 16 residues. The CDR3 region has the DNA TGTGCCAGCTCACCTCCGCAGGGGACAGGGAGCAATGAGCAGTTCTTC. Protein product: CASSPPQGTGSNEQFF.

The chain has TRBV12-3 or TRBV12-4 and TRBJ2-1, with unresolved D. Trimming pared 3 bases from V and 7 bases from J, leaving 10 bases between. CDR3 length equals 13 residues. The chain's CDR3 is CASSFTDWNEQFF. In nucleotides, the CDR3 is TGTGCCAGCAGTTTCACAGACTGGAATGAGCAGTTCTTC.

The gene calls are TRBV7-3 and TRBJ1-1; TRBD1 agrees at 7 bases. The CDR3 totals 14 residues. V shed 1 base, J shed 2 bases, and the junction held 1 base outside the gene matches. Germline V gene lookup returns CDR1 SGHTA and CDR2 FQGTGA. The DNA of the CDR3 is TGTGCCAGCAGCTTAAGGGACAGTAACACTGAAGCTTTCTTT. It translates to CASSLRDSNTEAFF.

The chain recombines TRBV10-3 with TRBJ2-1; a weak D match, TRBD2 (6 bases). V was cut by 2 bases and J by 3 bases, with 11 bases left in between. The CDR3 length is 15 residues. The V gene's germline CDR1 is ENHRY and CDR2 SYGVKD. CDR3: CAISERGGDYNEQFF. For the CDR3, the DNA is TGTGCCATCAGTGAGAGGGGCGGGGACTACAATGAGCAGTTCTTC.

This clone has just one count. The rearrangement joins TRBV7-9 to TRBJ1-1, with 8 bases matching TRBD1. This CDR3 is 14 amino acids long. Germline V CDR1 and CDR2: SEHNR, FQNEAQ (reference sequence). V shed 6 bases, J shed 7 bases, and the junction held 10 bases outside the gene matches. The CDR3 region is CASRLGQERGEAFF. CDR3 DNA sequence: TGTGCCAGCAGATTGGGACAGGAACGAGGTGAAGCTTTCTTT.

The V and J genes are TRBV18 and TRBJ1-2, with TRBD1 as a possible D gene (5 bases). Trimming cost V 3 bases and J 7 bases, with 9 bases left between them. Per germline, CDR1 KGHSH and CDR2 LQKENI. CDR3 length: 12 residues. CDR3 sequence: CASSPTAVGYTF. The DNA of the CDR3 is TGTGCCAGCTCACCGACAGCAGTTGGCTACACCTTC.